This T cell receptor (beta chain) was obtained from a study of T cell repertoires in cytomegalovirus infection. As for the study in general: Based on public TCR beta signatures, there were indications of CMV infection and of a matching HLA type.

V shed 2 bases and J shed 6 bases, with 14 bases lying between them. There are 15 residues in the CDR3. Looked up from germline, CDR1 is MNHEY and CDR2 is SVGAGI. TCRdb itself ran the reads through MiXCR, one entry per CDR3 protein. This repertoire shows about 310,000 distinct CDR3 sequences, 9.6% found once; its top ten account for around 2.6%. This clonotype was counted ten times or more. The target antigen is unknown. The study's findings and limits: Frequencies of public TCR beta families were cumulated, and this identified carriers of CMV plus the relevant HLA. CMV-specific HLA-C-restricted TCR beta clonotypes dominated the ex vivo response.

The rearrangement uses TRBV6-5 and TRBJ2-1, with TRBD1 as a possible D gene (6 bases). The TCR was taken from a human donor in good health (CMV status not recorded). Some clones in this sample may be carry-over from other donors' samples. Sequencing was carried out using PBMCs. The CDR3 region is CASSYIATGSNEQFF. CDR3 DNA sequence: TGTGCCAGCAGTTACATCGCGACAGGATCCAATGAGCAGTTCTTC.